In this sample, the clone carrying this T cell receptor (beta chain) turned up once. Its specificity is unknown. Expressed TCRB transcripts got sequenced, as all isolated RNA was reverse transcribed. Using immunoSEQ multiplex PCR, the repertoire was profiled, and TCRdb retains in-frame clones only, with some absent. In the table there are a few hundred thousand clones, over 13% of which are singletons. These data are taken from a study of beta chain features in type 1 diabetes. Study as a whole: Patients looked much like healthy donors when it came to age, gender and cell yields. Regarding the study as a whole: Among all four CD4+ subsets, Type 1 diabetes patients had TCRB CDR3s that were moderately but significantly shorter. PCR might show a preference for shorter templates, equally across patients and controls.

The CDR3 consists of 15 residues. CDR1 LGHNA and CDR2 YSLEER come from the germline V gene. V shed 1 base and J 1 base; nucleotides not matched to a gene: 3. The chain combines TRBV4-3 with TRBJ2-7; 8 bases map to TRBD1. This TCR came from a woman under 30 in good health. The source material was naive CD4+ T cells from blood. This CDR3 is CASSQADRGSYEQYF. The CDR3, as DNA: TGCGCCAGCAGCCAAGCTGACAGGGGATCCTACGAGCAGTACTTC.